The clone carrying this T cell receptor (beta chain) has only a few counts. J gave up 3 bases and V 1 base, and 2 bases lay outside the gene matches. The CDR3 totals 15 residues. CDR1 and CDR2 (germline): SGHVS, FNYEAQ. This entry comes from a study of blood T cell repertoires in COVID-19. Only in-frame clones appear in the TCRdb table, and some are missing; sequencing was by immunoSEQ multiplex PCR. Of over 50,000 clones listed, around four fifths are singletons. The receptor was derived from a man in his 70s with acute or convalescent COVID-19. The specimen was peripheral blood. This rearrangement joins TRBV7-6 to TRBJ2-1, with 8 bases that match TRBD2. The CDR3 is CASSLVAGSYNEQFF. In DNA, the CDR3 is TGTGCCAGCAGCTTAGTAGCGGGGAGCTACAATGAGCAGTTCTTC. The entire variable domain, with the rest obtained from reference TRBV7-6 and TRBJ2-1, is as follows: GAGVSQSPRYKVTKRGQDVALRCDPISGHVSLYWYRQALGQGPEFLTYFNYEAQQDKSGLPNDRFSAERPEGSISTLTIQRTEQRDSAMYRCASSLVAGSYNEQFFGPGTRLTVL.